The T cell receptor beta chain under discussion was sequenced for a study of beta chain features in type 1 diabetes. Expressed TCRB transcripts were sequenced after all isolated RNA was converted to cDNA. The assay was immunoSEQ multiplex PCR, and TCRdb's table has in-frame clones only and misses some. The sample lists around 430,000 clones; approximately 30% were seen once. V was shortened by 0 bases and J by 4 bases, with 12 bases between the two germline ends. The CDR3 extends over 15 amino acids. Germline CDR1 is GTSNPN and CDR2 is SVGIG (reference sequence). The sequenced material came from naive CD4+ T cells from blood. The clonotype originates from a young man in good health. The rearrangement links TRBV30 to TRBJ2-2; D is unresolved. The CDR3 DNA reads as TGTGCCTGGAGTGTCCCTGGCAAATTCACCGGGGAGCTGTTTTTT. Encoded protein: CAWSVPGKFTGELFF. The full variable domain, its missing parts supplied by reference TRBV30 and TRBJ2-2, is SQTIHQWPATLVQPVGSPLSLECTVEGTSNPNLYWYRQAAGRGLQLLFYSVGIGQISSEVPQNLSASRPQDRQFILSSKKLLLSDSGFYLCAWSVPGKFTGELFFGEGSRLTVL.